Sequencing of this TCR beta chain was carried out in a study of monozygotic twins with inflammatory bowel disease (dated by TCRdb to the late 2010s). Concerning the study at large: The full study comprised 30 or so monozygotic twin pairs: nine German pairs (four IBD-concordant, five IBD-discordant) and 19 IBD-discordant Danish pairs. Disease-associated traits were sought mainly through comparisons between IBD patients and their genetically identical healthy co-twins within discordant pairs. Each individual had, on average, about 151 000 unique TCRalpha sequences and 181 000 unique TCRbeta sequences available for analysis.

A 2.5 ml peripheral blood sample was drawn into PAXgene tubes per donor and stored at -80°C. Total RNA was isolated from whole blood with the PAXgene blood miRNA kit on an automated QIAcube, without T cell sorting. Peripheral blood from monozygotic twin pairs concordant or discordant for inflammatory bowel disease was subjected to deep TCRalpha and TCRbeta repertoire profiling with unique molecular barcoding. For every twin pair, smoking habits were documented, and each individual was categorised as a current, former or never smoker. Libraries were built with 5' RACE. For each TCR library, 3,000 to 4,000 ng of total RNA was used. For each sample, cDNA was synthesized in eight separate reactions using SMARTScribe reverse transcriptase. Unique molecular identifiers containing a 6-nucleotide sample barcode were introduced through template switching during cDNA synthesis. TCRalpha and TCRbeta cDNA was amplified in two nested PCRs of 16 and 9 cycles, and bead purification was carried out after each PCR. Before amplification, the cDNA was both treated with uracil DNA-glycosylase and purified with the QIAquick PCR purification kit. In the second PCR, Illumina TruSeq-compatible adapters and sample-specific barcodes were added. TapeStation and Qubit were used to check library quality and concentration, and around 5.2 ng of each library went into the pool. Sequencing of the pooled libraries was done on an Illumina HiSeq2500 single-index Rapid Run using custom sequencing primers and 2 x 100 bp reads. The original methods were these. MiGEC version 1.2.6 was used for UMI-based consensus assembly, which corrected PCR and sequencing errors. MiXCR version 2.1.1 handled V(D)J alignment, clonotype assembly and CDR3 extraction. To normalise gene usage, clonotype sharing and MAIT/NKT TCR abundance, the analysis used the top 1000, 10 000 and 20 000 clonotypes per sample. After downsampling to 27 000 UMIs, diversity was calculated as the inverse Simpson index using the vegan R package. Paired Mann-Whitney U tests were applied to discordant twin pairs, with Benjamini-Hochberg correction for multiple testing. Reprocessed by TCRdb, the reads give a single entry per CDR3 protein sequence, without DNA. In this record, the V and J calls reflect TCRdb's handling and not the investigators' own analysis. The sample has approximately 400,000 distinct CDR3 sequences on record. Of the sample, about 2.3% is held by the ten largest clones.

CDR1 SGHRS and CDR2 YFSETQ were looked up in the germline V gene. From cysteine to phenylalanine, the CDR3 is 14 amino acids long. Only the protein is available. About this clonotype itself: The specificity of this receptor is unknown.

Overall results and qualifications from the work: No difference in repertoire similarity was observed between concordant and discordant twins, possibly owing to limited statistical power. Background noise and inter-individual variability may have been introduced into the repertoires by the differing immunosuppressive treatments among patients. The analysis was unable to tell apart different T cell subtypes. IBD patients had lower TCRbeta repertoire diversity, measured by the inverse Simpson index, than their healthy co-twins. The results gave no support for a single strong signal or clonotype linked to IBD. IBD patients shared fewer clonotypes with other individuals than healthy twins did, most markedly in patients showing signs of disease activity.

The TCR comes from a human donor with ulcerative colitis or Crohn's disease, or a healthy co-twin of an affected twin (not recorded which). The receptor chain draws on TRBV5-1 and TRBJ2-2. Sequencing input: blood. The CDR3 sequence is CASSLVIGAGELFF.